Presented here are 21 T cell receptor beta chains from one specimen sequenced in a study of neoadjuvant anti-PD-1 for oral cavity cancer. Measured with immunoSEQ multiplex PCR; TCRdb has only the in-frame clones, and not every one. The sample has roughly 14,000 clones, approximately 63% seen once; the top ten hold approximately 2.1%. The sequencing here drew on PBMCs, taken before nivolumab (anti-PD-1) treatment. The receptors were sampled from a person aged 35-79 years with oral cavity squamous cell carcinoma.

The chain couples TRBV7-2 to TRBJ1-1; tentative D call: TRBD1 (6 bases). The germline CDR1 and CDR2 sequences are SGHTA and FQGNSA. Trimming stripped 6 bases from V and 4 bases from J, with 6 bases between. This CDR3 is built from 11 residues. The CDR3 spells CASRQGTEAFF. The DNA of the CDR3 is TGTGCCAGCAGACAGGGCACTGAAGCTTTCTTT.

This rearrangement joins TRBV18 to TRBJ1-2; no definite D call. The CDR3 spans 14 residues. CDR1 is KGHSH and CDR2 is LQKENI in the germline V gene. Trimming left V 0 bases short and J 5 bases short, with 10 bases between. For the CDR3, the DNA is TGTGCCAGCTCACCACCGATCCCTGGGTATGGCTACACCTTC. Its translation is CASSPPIPGYGYTF.

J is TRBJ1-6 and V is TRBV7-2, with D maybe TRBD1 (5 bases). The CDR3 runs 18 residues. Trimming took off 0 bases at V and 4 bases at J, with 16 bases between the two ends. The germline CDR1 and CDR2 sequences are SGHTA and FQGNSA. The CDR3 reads CASSLAGGRAFYNSPLHF. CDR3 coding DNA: TGTGCCAGCAGCTTAGCGGGAGGCAGGGCGTTTTATAATTCACCCCTCCACTTT. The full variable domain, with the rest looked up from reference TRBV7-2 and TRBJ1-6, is GAGVSQSPSNKVTEKGKDVELRCDPISGHTALYWYRQSLGQGLEFLIYFQGNSAPDKSGLPSDRFSAERTGGSVSTLTIQRTQQEDSAVYLCASSLAGGRAFYNSPLHFGNGTRLTVT.

The CDR3 nucleotides are TGTGCCAGCAGCCCCCGGGACAGGGAAGGATATACGCAGTATTTT. Encoded protein: CASSPRDREGYTQYF. This chain connects TRBV11-2 to TRBJ2-3; 9 bases map to TRBD1. The CDR3 runs to 15 residues. V shed 5 bases, J shed 7 bases, and the junction held 10 bases outside the gene matches. The germline V gene has CDR1 SGHAT and CDR2 FQNNGV.

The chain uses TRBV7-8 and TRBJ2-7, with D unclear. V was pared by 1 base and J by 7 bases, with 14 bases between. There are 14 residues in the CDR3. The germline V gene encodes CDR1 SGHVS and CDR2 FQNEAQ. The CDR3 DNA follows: TGTGCCAGCAGCTTAGTACAGACCCCCAGGGAGCAGTACTTC. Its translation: CASSLVQTPREQYF. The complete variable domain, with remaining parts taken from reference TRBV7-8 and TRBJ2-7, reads GAGVSQSPRYKVAKRGQDVALRCDPISGHVSLFWYQQALGQGPEFLTYFQNEAQLDKSGLPSDRFFAERPEGSVSTLKIQRTQQEDSAVYLCASSLVQTPREQYFGPGTRLTVT.

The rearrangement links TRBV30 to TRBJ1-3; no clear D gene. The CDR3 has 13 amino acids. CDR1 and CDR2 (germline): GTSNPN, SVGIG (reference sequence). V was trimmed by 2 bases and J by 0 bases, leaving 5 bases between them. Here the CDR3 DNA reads TGTGCCTGGAGTTGGGGCTCTGGAAACACCATATATTTT. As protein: CAWSWGSGNTIYF.

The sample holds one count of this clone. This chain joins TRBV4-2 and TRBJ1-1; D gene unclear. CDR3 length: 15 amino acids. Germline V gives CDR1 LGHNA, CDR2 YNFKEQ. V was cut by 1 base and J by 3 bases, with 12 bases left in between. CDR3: CASSQVWDIDTEAFF. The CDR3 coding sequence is TGTGCCAGCAGCCAAGTTTGGGATATCGACACTGAAGCTTTCTTT.

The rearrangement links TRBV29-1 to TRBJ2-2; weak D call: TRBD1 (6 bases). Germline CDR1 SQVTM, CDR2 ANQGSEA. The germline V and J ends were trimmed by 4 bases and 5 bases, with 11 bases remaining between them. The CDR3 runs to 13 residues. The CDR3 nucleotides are TGCAGCGTTGGGACAGTGGCGACCGGGGAGCTGTTTTTT. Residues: CSVGTVATGELFF.

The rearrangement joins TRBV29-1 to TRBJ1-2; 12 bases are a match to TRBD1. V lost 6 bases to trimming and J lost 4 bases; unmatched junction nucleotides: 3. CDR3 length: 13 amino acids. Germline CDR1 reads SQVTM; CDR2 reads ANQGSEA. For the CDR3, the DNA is TGCAGCGTGGGGACAGGGGGCGTCTATGGCTACACCTTC. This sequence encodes CSVGTGGVYGYTF.

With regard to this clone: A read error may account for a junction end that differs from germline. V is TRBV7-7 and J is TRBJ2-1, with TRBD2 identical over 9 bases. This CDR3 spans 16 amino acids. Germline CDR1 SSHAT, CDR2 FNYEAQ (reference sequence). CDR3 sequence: CASSLETSGAYNEQFF. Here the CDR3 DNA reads TGTGCTAGCAGCTTAGAGACTAGCGGTGCCTACAATGAGCAGTTCTTC.

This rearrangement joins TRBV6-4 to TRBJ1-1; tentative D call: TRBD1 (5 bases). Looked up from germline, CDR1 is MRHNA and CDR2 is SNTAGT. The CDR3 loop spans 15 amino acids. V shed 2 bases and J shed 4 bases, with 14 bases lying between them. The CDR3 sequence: CASSDTALQGTEAFF. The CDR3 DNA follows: TGTGCCAGCAGTGACACAGCGCTTCAGGGCACTGAAGCTTTCTTT.

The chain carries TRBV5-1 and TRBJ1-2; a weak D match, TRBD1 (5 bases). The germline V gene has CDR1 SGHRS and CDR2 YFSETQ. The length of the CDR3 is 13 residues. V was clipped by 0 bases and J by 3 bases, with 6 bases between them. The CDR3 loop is CASSLEGHYGYTF. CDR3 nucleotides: TGCGCCAGCAGCTTGGAGGGACACTATGGCTACACCTTC.

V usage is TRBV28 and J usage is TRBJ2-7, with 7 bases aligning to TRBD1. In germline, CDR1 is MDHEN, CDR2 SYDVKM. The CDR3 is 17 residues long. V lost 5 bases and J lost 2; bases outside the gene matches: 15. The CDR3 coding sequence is TGTGCCAGCAGTCCGCACCCGGGACAGACTACGCCCTACGAGCAGTACTTC. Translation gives CASSPHPGQTTPYEQYF.

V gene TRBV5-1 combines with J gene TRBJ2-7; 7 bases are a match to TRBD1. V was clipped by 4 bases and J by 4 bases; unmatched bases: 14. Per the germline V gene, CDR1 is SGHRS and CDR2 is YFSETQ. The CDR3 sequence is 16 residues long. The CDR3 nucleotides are TGCGCCAGCAGCATCACTCCGGGACAGCAATTTTACGAGCAGTACTTC. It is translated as CASSITPGQQFYEQYF.

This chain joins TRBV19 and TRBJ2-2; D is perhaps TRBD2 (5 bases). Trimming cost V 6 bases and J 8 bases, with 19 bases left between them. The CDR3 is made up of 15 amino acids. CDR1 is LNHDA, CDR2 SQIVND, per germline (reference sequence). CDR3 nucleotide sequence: TGTGCCAGTAGCCGGGAAGTGGGGTCGGCAGGGGAGCTGTTTTTT. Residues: CASSREVGSAGELFF.

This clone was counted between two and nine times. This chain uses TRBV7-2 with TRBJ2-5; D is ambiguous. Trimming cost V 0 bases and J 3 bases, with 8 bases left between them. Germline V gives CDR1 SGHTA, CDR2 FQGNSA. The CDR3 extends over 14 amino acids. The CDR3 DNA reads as TGTGCCAGCAGCTTAGCGCACGGTAAAGAGACCCAGTACTTC. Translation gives CASSLAHGKETQYF.

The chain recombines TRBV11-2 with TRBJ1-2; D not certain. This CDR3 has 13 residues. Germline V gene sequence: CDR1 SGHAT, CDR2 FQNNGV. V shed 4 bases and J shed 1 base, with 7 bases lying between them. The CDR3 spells CASSSRSNYGYTF. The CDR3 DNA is TGTGCCAGCAGCTCCCGGAGTAACTATGGCTACACCTTC.

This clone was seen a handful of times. The CDR3 DNA reads as TGTGCCAGCAGTGACGCCGGGACTAGCGTAAAGCAGTTCTTC. It encodes CASSDAGTSVKQFF. The J gene is TRBJ2-1, the V gene TRBV25-1; 10 bases are a match to TRBD2. Losses at the gene ends were 3 bases for V and 11 bases for J; bases not matched to a gene: 7. Germline CDR1 MGHDK, CDR2 SYGVNS. This CDR3 comprises 14 residues.

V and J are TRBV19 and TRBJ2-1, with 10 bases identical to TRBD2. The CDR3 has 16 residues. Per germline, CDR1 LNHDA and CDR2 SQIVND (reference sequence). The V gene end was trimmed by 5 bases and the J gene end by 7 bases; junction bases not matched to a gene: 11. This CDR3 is CASSLGGGTSENEQFF. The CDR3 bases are TGTGCCAGTAGTTTAGGGGGGGGGACTAGCGAAAATGAGCAGTTCTTC. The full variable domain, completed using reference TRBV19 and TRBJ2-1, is DGGITQSPKYLFRKEGQNVTLSCEQNLNHDAMYWYRQDPGQGLRLIYYSQIVNDFQKGDIAEGYSVSREKKESFPLTVTSAQKNPTAFYLCASSLGGGTSENEQFFGPGTRLTVL.

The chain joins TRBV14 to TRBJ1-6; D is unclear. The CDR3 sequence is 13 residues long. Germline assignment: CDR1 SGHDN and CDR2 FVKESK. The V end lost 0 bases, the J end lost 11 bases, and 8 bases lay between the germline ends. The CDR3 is CASSQDRRTPLHF. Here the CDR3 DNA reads TGTGCCAGCAGCCAAGATAGGAGGACACCCCTCCACTTT.

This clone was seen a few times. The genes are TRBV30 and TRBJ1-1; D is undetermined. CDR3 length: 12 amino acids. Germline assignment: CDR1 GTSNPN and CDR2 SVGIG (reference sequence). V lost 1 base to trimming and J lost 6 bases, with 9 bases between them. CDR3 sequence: CAWSDAKSEAFF. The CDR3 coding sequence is TGTGCCTGGAGTGATGCGAAGTCTGAAGCTTTCTTT.